This T cell receptor (beta chain) derives from a study of blood T cell repertoires in COVID-19. Study-level background: There were acute and convalescent COVID-19 samples, and they came from the United States, Italy and Spain. From T cells, B-cell-depleted T cells, or PBMCs came the material, which was cDNA or gDNA.

As originally analysed: Reference gene primer amplification gave estimated nucleated cell counts. TCRdb's copy holds only in-frame clones and misses some; the assay was immunoSEQ multiplex PCR. The DNA was the basis for D and trimming; V, J and clone size are from that table. The sample consists of 60,000 or so clones, 70% to 90% of them appearing once. V was pared by 0 bases and J by 4 bases, with 10 bases between. The CDR3 consists of 15 residues. Germline V gives CDR1 SGHAT, CDR2 FQNNGV. The chain recombines TRBV11-2 with TRBJ2-1; tentative D call: TRBD2 (5 bases). The origin of this receptor is a woman in her seventies with active COVID-19. The sequenced sample consisted of peripheral blood. The CDR3 protein is CASSLDRLYYNEQFF. CDR3 in DNA: TGTGCCAGCAGCTTAGACCGACTATATTACAATGAGCAGTTCTTC.